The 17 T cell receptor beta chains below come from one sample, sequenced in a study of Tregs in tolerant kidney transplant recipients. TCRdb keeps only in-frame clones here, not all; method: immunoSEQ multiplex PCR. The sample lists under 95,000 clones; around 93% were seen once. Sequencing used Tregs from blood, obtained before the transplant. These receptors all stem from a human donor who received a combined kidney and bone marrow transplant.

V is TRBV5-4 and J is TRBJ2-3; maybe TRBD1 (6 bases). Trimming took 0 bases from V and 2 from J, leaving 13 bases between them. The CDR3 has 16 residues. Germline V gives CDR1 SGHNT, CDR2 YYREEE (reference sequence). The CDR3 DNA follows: TGTGCCAGCAGCTTGGACTGGCCAGGGGCCACAGATACGCAGTATTTT. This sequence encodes CASSLDWPGATDTQYF.

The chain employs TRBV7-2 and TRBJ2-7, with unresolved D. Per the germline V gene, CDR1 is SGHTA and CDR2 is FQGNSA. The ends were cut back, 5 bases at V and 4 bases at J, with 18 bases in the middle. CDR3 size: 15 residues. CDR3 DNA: TGTGCCAGCAGCCCCGCCGGTCGTGGAGTTTACGAGCAGTACTTC. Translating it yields CASSPAGRGVYEQYF.

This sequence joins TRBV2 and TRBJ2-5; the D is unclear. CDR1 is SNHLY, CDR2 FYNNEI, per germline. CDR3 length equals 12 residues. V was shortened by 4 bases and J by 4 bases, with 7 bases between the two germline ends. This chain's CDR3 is CASSGSGETQYF. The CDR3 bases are TGTGCCAGCAGTGGTAGTGGAGAGACCCAGTACTTC.

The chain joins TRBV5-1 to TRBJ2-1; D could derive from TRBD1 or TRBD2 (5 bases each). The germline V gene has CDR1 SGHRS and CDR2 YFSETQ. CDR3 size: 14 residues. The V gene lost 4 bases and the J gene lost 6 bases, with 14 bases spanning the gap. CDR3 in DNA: TGCGCCAGCAGCACCACCGGGACCAGCAATGAGCAGTTCTTC. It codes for CASSTTGTSNEQFF.

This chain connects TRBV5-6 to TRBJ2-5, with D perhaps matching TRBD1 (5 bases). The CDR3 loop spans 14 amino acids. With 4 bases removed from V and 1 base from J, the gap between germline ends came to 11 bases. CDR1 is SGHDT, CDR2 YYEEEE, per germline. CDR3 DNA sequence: TGTGCCAGCAGCGGGATCAGGGTCCAAGAGACCCAGTACTTC. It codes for CASSGIRVQETQYF.

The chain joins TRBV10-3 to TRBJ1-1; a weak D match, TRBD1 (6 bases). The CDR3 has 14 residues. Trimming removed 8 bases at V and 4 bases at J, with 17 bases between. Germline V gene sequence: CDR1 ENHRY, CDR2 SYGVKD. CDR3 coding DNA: TGTGCCATCGTGCAGGGGCCGGGGGGCACTGAAGCTTTCTTT. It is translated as CAIVQGPGGTEAFF.

In DNA, the CDR3 is TGTGCCAGCAGCTTTGACTGGTCCTACGAGCAGTACTTC. It translates to CASSFDWSYEQYF. V is TRBV7-8 and J is TRBJ2-7; D ambiguous. Germline V CDR1 and CDR2: SGHVS, FQNEAQ. Trimming removed 3 bases from V and 1 base from J, with 7 bases in between. This CDR3 has 13 amino acids. Supplemented by reference TRBV7-8 and TRBJ2-7, the full variable domain reads GAGVSQSPRYKVAKRGQDVALRCDPISGHVSLFWYQQALGQGPEFLTYFQNEAQLDKSGLPSDRFFAERPEGSVSTLKIQRTQQEDSAVYLCASSFDWSYEQYFGPGTRLTVT.

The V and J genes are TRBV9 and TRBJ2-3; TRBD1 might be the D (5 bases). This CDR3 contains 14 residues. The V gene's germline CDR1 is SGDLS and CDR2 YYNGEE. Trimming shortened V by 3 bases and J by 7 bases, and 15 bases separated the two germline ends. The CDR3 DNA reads TGTGCCAGCAGCGAGGTAGGGGTGGGAAATACGCAGTATTTT. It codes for CASSEVGVGNTQYF.

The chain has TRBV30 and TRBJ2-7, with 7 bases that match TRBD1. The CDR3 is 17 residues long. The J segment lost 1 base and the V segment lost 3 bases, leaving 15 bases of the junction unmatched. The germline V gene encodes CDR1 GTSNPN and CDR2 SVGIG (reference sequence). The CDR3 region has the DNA TGTGCCTGGAGACCCCTTCAGGGCACACAGGGGTCCTACGAGCAGTACTTC. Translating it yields CAWRPLQGTQGSYEQYF.

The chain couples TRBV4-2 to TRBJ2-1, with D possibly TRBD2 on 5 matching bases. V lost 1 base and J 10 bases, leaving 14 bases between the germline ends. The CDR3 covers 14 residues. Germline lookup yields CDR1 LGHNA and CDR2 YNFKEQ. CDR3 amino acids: CASSQVSGLREQFF. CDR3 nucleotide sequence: TGTGCCAGCAGCCAAGTTTCGGGGTTGCGGGAGCAGTTCTTC.

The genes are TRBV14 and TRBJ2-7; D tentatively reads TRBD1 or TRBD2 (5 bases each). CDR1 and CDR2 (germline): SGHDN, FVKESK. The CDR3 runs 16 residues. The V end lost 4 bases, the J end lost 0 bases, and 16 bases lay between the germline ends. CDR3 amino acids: CASSRHRDGISYEQYF. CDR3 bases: TGTGCCAGCAGCCGACACCGGGACGGAATCTCCTACGAGCAGTACTTC.

CDR3 sequence reads: CAIKVQKGITDTQYF. The CDR3, as DNA: TGTGCCATCAAGGTCCAGAAGGGCATCACAGATACGCAGTATTTT. The genes are TRBV6-6 and TRBJ2-3; D gene uncertain. This CDR3 comprises 15 residues. V was shortened by 10 bases and J by 2 bases, with 19 bases between the two germline ends. The germline CDR1 and CDR2 sequences are MNHNY and SVGAGI (reference sequence).

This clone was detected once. Written as DNA, the CDR3 is TGTGCCAGCAGCTTGGTAGGCGGGATCACGGAGACCCAGTACTTC. Protein: CASSLVGGITETQYF. This rearrangement joins TRBV5-4 to TRBJ2-5; possible D gene TRBD2, 6 bases. Trimming cost V 0 bases and J 5 bases, with 14 bases left between them. This CDR3 has 15 amino acids. The germline gives CDR1 SGHNT, CDR2 YYREEE (reference sequence).

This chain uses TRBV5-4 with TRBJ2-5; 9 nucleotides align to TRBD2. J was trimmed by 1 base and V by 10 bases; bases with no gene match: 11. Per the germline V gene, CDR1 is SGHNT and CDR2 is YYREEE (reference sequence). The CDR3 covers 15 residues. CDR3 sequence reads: CAVGTASGTQETQYF. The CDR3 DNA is TGTGCCGTCGGCACAGCTAGCGGGACCCAAGAGACCCAGTACTTC.

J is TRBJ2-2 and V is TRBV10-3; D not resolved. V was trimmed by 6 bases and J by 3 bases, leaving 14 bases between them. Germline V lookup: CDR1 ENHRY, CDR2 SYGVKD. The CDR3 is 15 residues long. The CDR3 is CAIREKVADTGELFF. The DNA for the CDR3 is TGTGCCATCAGGGAGAAGGTGGCGGACACCGGGGAGCTGTTTTTT.

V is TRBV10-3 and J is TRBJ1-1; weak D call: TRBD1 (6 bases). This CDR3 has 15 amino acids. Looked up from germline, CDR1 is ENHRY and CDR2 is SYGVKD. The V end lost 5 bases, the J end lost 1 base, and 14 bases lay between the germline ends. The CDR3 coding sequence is TGTGCCATCAGTCCGAATAAAGGGGGGAACACTGAAGCTTTCTTT. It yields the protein CAISPNKGGNTEAFF.

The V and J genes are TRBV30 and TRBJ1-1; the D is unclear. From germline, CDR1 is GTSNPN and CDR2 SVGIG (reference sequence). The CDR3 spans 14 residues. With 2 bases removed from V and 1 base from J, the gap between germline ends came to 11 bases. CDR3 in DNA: TGTGCCTGGAGTTCGCGTTGGGAGAACACTGAAGCTTTCTTT. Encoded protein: CAWSSRWENTEAFF.